The T cell receptor (beta chain) described here comes from a study of identical twins. TCRdb redid the calling of the 5' RACE reads with MiXCR, one entry per CDR3 protein. The sample lists just under 550,000 distinct CDR3 sequences, roughly 15% occurring once. V shed 0 bases and J shed 5 bases, with 13 bases lying between them. This CDR3 comprises 14 residues. Germline V gene sequence: CDR1 DFQATT, CDR2 SNEGSKA (reference sequence). These data were also reused for a study on yellow fever vaccine responses in identical twins.

Sequenced material: CD4+ T cells sorted from blood. The TCR comes from a young woman in good health. V and J are TRBV20-1 and TRBJ2-5, with D maybe TRBD2 (5 bases). Here the CDR3 reads CSARDVLGGETQYF. Written as DNA, the CDR3 is TGCAGTGCTAGAGACGTACTAGGCGGGGAGACCCAGTACTTC.